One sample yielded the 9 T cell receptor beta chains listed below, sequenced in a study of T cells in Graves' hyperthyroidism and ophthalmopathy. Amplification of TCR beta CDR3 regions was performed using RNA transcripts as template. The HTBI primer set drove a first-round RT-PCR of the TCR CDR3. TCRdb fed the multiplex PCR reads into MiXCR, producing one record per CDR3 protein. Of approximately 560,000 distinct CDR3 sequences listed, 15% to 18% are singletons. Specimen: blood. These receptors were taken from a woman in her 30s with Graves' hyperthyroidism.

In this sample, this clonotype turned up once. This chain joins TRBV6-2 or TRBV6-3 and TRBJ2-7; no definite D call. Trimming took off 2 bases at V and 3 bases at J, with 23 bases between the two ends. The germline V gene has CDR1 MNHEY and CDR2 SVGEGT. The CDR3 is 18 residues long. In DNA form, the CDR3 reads TGTGCCAGCAGTTACCTTGTTGTACAACCCGGATTAATCTACGAGCAGTACTTC. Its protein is CASSYLVVQPGLIYEQYF.

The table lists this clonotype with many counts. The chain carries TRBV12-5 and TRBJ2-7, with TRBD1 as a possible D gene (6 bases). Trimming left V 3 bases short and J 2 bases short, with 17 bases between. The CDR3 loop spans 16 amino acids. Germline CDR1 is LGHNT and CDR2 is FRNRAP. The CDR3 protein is CASGFSQGTPPYEQYF. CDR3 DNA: TGTGCTAGTGGTTTTTCTCAGGGGACCCCCCCCTACGAGCAGTACTTC.

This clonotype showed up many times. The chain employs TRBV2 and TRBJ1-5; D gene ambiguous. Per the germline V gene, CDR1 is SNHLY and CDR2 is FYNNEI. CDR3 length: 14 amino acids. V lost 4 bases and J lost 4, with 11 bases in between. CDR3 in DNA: TGTGCCAGCAGTGGGGTTGGGGATAATCAGCCCCAGCATTTT. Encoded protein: CASSGVGDNQPQHF.

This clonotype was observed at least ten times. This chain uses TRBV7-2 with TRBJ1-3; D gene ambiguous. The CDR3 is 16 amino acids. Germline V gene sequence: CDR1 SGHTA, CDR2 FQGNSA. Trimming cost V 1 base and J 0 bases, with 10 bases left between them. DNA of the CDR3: TGTGCCAGCAGCTTAGACGGTGGGAGCTCTGGAAACACCATATATTTT. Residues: CASSLDGGSSGNTIYF.

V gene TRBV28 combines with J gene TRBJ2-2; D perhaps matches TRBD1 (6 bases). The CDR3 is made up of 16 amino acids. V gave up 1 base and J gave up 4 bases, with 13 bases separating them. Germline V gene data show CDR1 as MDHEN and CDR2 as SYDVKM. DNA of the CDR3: TGTGCCAGCAGTTTATTTACAGGGTATGGCACCGGGGAGCTGTTTTTT. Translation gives CASSLFTGYGTGELFF.

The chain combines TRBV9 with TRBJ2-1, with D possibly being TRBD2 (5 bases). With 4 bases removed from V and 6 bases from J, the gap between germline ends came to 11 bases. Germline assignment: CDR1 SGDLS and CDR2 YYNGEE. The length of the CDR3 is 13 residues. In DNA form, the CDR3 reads TGTGCCAGCAGCCCATCGGGAATCAATGAGCAGTTCTTC. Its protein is CASSPSGINEQFF.

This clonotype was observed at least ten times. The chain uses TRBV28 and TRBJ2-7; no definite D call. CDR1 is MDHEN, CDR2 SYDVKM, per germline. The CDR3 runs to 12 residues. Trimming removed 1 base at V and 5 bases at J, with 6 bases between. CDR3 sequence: CASSLSAHEQYF. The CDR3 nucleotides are TGTGCCAGCAGTTTATCAGCTCACGAGCAGTACTTC.

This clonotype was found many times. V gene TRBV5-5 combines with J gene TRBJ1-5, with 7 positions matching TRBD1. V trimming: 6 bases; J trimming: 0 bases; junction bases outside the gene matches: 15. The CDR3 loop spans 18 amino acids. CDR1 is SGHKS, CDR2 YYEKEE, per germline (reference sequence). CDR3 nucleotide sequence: TGTGCCAGCACCTCCGGGACAGAGGGACCGTATAGCAATCAGCCCCAGCATTTT. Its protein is CASTSGTEGPYSNQPQHF.

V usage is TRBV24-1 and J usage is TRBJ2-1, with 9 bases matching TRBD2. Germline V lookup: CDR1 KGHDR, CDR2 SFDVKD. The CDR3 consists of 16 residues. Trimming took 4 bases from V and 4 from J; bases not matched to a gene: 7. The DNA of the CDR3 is TGTGCCACCAGTGACATAGCGGGAGAGTGGTACAATGAGCAGTTCTTC. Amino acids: CATSDIAGEWYNEQFF.